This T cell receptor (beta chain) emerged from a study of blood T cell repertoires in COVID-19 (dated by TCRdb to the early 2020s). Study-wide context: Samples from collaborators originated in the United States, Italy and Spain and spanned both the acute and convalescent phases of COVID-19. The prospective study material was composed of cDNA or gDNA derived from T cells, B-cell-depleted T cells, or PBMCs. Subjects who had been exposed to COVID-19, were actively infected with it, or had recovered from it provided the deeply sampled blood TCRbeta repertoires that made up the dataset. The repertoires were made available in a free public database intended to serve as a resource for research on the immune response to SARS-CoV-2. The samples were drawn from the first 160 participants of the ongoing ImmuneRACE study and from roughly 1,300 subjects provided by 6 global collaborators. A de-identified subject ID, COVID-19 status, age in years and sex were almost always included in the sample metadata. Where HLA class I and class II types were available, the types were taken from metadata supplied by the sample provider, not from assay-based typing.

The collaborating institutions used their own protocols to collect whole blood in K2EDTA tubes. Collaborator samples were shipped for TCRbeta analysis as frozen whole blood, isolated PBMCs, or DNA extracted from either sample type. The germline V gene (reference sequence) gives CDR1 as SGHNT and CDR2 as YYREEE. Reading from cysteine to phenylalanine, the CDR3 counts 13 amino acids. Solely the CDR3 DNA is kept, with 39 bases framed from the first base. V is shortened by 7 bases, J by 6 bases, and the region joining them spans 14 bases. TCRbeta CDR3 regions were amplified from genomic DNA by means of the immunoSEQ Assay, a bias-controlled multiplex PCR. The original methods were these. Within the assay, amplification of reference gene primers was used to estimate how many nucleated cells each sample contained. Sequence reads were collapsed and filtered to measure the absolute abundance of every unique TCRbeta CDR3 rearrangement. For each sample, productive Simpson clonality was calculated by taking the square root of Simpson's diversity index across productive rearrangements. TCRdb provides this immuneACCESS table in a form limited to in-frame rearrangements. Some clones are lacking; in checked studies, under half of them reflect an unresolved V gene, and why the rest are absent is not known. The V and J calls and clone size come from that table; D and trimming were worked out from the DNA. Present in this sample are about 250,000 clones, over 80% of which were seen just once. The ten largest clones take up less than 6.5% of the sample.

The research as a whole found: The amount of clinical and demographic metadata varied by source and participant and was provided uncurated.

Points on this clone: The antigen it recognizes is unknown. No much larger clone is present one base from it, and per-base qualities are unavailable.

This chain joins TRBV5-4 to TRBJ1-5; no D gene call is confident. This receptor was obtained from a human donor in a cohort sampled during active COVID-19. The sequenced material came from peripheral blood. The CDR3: CASGPEPSQPQHF. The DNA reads TGTGCCAGCGGCCCTGAGCCTAGTCAGCCCCAGCATTTT.